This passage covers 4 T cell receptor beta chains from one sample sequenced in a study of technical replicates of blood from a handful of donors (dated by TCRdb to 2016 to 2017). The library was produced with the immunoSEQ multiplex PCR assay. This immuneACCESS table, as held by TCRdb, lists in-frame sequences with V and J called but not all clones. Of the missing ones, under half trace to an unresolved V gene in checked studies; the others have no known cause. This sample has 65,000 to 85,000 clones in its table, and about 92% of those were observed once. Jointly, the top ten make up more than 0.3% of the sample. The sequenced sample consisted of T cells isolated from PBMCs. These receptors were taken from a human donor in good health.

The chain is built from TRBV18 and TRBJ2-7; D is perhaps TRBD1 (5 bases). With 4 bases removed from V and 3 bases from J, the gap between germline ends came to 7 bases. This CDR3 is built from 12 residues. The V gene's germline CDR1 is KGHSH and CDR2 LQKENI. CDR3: CASSQGHYEQYF. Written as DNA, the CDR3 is TGTGCCAGCTCACAGGGGCACTACGAGCAGTACTTC. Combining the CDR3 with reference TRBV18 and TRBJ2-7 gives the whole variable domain NAGVMQNPRHLVRRRGQEARLRCSPMKGHSHVYWYRQLPEEGLKFMVYLQKENIIDESGMPKERFSAEFPKEGPSILRIQQVVRGDSAAYFCASSQGHYEQYFGPGTRLTVT.

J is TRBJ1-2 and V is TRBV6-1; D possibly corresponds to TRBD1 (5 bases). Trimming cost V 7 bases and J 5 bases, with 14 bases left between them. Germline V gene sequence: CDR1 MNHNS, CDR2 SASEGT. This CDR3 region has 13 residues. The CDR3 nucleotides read TGTGCCAGCAACCAGTGGGGGGAGTATGGCTACACCTTC. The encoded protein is CASNQWGEYGYTF.

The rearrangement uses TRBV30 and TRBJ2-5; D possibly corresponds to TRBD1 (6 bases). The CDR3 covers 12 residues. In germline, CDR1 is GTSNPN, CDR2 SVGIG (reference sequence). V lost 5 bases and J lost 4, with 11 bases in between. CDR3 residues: CAWGTGIETQYF. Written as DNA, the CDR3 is TGTGCCTGGGGAACAGGGATAGAGACCCAGTACTTC.

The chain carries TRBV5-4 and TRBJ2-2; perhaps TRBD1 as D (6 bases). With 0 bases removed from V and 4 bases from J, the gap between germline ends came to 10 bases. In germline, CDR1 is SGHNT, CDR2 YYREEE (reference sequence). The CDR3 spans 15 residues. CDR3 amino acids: CASSLGQDITGELFF. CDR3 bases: TGTGCCAGCAGCTTGGGACAGGACATCACCGGGGAGCTGTTTTTT.